What follows describes a single T cell receptor beta chain. This specimen belongs to a study of blood T cell repertoires in COVID-19. Study details: Acute and convalescent COVID-19 samples came from the United States, Italy and Spain. PBMCs, B-cell-depleted T cells, or T cells were the source of the cDNA or gDNA that made up the material.

How the authors handled the data: Amplification from reference gene primers served as the basis for estimated nucleated cell counts. The repertoire was sequenced with immunoSEQ multiplex PCR; TCRdb's copy has only in-frame clones and lacks some. The DNA gave D and trimming, while V, J and clone size come from that table. The sample includes approximately 230,000 clones, about 90% seen only once; the top ten take roughly 3.1%. The sequence was collected from a man younger than 35 with active or convalescent COVID-19. The sequenced sample consisted of peripheral blood.

The CDR3 region is CASNAHLNTGELFF. The DNA for the CDR3 is TGTGCCAGTAATGCACACCTGAACACCGGGGAGCTGTTTTTT. This chain joins TRBV19 and TRBJ2-2, with D unresolved. Trimming left V 7 bases short and J 1 base short, with 10 bases between. The CDR3 is 14 amino acids. In germline, CDR1 is LNHDA, CDR2 SQIVND (reference sequence). Complete variable domain (other parts from reference TRBV19 and TRBJ2-2): DGGITQSPKYLFRKEGQNVTLSCEQNLNHDAMYWYRQDPGQGLRLIYYSQIVNDFQKGDIAEGYSVSREKKESFPLTVTSAQKNPTAFYLCASNAHLNTGELFFGEGSRLTVL.